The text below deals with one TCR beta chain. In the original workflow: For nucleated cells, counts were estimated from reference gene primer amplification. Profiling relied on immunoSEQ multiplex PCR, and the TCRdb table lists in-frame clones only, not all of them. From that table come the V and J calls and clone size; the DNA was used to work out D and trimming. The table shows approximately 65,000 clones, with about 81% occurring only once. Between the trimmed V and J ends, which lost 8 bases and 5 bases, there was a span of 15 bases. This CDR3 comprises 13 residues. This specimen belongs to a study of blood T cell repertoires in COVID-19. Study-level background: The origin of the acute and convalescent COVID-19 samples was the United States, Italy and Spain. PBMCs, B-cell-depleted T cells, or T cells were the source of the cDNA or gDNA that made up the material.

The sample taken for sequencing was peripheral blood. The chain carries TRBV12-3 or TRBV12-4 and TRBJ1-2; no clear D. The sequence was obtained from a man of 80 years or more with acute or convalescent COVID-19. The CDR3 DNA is TGTGCCAGCTCACGGGGAGCAGTTTATGGCTACACCTTC. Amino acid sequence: CASSRGAVYGYTF.